This TCR beta chain derives from a study of radiotherapy plus CTLA-4 blockade in lung cancer. About the study: Objective responses arose in approximately 19% of patients, and 25% to 35% experienced disease control. Points from the study as a whole: In blood, early T cell clone dynamics reportedly predicted response best, together with interferon-beta. Peripheral blood showed expansion of tumor-derived TCR clones after radiotherapy and ipilimumab.

Clones were sequenced by immunoSEQ multiplex PCR, and TCRdb holds only the in-frame ones, with some missing. The sample has 100,000 or so clones; about 83% are singletons. Enrolled patients, whose metastatic non-small-cell lung cancer was chemo-refractory, received focal radiation plus CTLA-4 blockade with ipilimumab. Concerning this clone itself: What it binds is not known.

V was clipped by 6 bases and J by 5 bases, with 14 bases between them. The germline V gene encodes CDR1 MNHEY and CDR2 SVGAGI. The CDR3 runs to 13 residues. The V and J genes are TRBV6-5 and TRBJ2-7, with D perhaps matching TRBD1 (5 bases). The receptor comes from a human donor with non-small cell lung cancer that progressed on radiotherapy plus ipilimumab. The source material was peripheral blood, sampled from a patient treated with radiotherapy plus ipilimumab. The CDR3 sequence is CASSRAQENEQYF. DNA of the CDR3: TGTGCCAGCAGCCGCGCACAGGAAAACGAGCAGTACTTC.